This paragraph reports one TCR beta chain. This entry belongs to a study of blood T cell repertoires in COVID-19. The wider study: Spain, Italy and the United States supplied samples that represented acute and convalescent COVID-19.

Trimming pared 5 bases from V and 5 bases from J, leaving 13 bases between. Germline CDR1 reads MNHEY; CDR2 reads SMNVEV (reference sequence). The CDR3 totals 14 residues. Authors' analysis steps: Quantification of nucleated cells was approximated via reference gene primer amplification. Sequencing was performed with immunoSEQ multiplex PCR; in TCRdb, only in-frame clones are kept and a portion is missing. The V and J calls and clone size are taken from that table; D and trimming were inferred from the DNA. The table has 100,000 to 150,000 clones, about 82% seen once. The V and J genes are TRBV27 and TRBJ2-1; D remains ambiguous. Sequenced input: peripheral blood. This clonotype was obtained from a human donor in a cohort sampled during active COVID-19. In DNA form, the CDR3 reads TGTGCCAGCAGTCCTACCGGGTCCCACAATGAGCAGTTCTTC. Encoded protein: CASSPTGSHNEQFF.